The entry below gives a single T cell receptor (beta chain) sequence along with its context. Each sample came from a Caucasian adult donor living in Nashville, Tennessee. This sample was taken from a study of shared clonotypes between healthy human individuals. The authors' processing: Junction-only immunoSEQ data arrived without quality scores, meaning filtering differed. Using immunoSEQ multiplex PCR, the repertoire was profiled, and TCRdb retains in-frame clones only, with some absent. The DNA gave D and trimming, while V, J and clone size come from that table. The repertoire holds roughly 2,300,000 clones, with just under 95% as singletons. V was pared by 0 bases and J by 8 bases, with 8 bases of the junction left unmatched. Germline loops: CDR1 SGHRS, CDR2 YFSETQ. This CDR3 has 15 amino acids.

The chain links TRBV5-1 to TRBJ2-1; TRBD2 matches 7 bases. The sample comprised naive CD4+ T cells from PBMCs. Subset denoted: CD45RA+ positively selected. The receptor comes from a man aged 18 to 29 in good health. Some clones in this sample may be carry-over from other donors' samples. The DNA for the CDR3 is TGCGCCAGCAGCTTGGATGGGGGGGTTGAGGATGAGCAGTTCTTC. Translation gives CASSLDGGVEDEQFF.